One and the same sample provided the 22 T cell receptor beta chains below, sequenced in a study of blood T cell repertoires in COVID-19. The assay was immunoSEQ multiplex PCR, and TCRdb's table has in-frame clones only and misses some. The sample holds around 260,000 clones; approximately 90% are singletons and the top ten take approximately 4%. The sequencing input was peripheral blood. The receptors originated from a man in his 60s who had recovered from COVID-19.

CDR3 amino acids: CASSRPPLAGSYNEQFF. CDR3 DNA: TGTGCCAGCAGCCGTCCCCCCCTAGCGGGCTCCTACAATGAGCAGTTCTTC. The rearrangement joins TRBV5-8 to TRBJ2-1; 8 bases fit TRBD2. V lost 4 bases and J lost 0; bases outside the gene matches: 9. The CDR3 consists of 17 residues. The germline CDR1 and CDR2 sequences are SGHTS and YDEGEE. The whole variable domain, filled in from reference TRBV5-8 and TRBJ2-1, reads EAGVTQSPTHLIKTRGQQATLRCSPISGHTSVYWYQQALGLGLQFLLWYDEGEERNRGNFPPRFSGRQFPNYSSELNVNALELEDSALYLCASSRPPLAGSYNEQFFGPGTRLTVL.

The rearrangement uses TRBV6-5 and TRBJ1-5; D unresolved. The germline V gene encodes CDR1 MNHEY and CDR2 SVGAGI. CDR3 length equals 16 residues. The V and J ends lost 4 bases and 1 base respectively, with 14 bases between them. The CDR3 loop is CASSSYPSGSNQPQHF. CDR3 coding DNA: TGTGCCAGCAGTTCATATCCGAGCGGGAGCAATCAGCCCCAGCATTTT.

The chain has TRBV5-6 and TRBJ2-1, with D possibly TRBD1 on 7 matching bases. V lost 3 bases and J lost 8, with 18 bases in between. CDR3 length: 15 residues. The germline gives CDR1 SGHDT, CDR2 YYEEEE. CDR3 residues: CASSSAGGGWDEQFF. DNA of the CDR3: TGTGCCAGCAGCTCTGCTGGAGGGGGCTGGGATGAGCAGTTCTTC.

The gene calls are TRBV19 and TRBJ1-2, with D maybe TRBD1 (6 bases). Germline V CDR1 and CDR2: LNHDA, SQIVND (reference sequence). Trimming shortened V by 8 bases and J by 1 base, and 17 bases separated the two germline ends. The CDR3 is 15 amino acids. CDR3: CASADSSIINYGYTF. The CDR3, as DNA: TGTGCCAGTGCGGACAGCTCCATCATTAACTATGGCTACACCTTC.

The CDR3 DNA is TGTGCCAGCAGCTCCGGGACAACACCCTACGAGCAGTACTTC. It yields the protein CASSSGTTPYEQYF. The rearrangement uses TRBV7-9 and TRBJ2-7, with D tentatively TRBD1 (6 bases). This CDR3 has 14 residues. V lost 4 bases, J lost 2 bases, and 12 bases lay in between. Germline V CDR1 and CDR2: SEHNR, FQNEAQ (reference sequence).

This CDR3 reads CSVETTGFSEQFF. The CDR3, as DNA: TGCAGCGTTGAAACCACAGGGTTTAGCGAGCAGTTCTTC. The genes are TRBV29-1 and TRBJ2-1; tentative D call: TRBD1 (6 bases). V dropped 2 bases and J dropped 10 bases, with 15 bases sitting between them. CDR1 SQVTM and CDR2 ANQGSEA come from the germline V gene. The CDR3 spans 13 residues.

The chain employs TRBV27 and TRBJ1-3; D is unclear. From germline, CDR1 is MNHEY and CDR2 SMNVEV (reference sequence). The V gene lost 3 bases and the J gene lost 4 bases, with 13 bases spanning the gap. The CDR3 extends over 15 amino acids. CDR3 nucleotide sequence: TGTGCCAGCAGTTTGGCCGGGTTATCCGGAAACACCATATATTTT. Its translation is CASSLAGLSGNTIYF.

This clone was observed a single time. The J gene is TRBJ1-2, the V gene TRBV27; 10 nucleotides agree with TRBD1. The CDR3 runs 16 residues. Germline CDR1 and CDR2: MNHEY and SMNVEV (reference sequence). The junction had 11 bases not matched to a gene; V was cut back by 2 bases and J by 8 bases. The CDR3 protein is CASSLRGGQGPLGYTF. CDR3 nucleotide sequence: TGTGCCAGCAGTTTAAGGGGGGGACAGGGGCCCTTGGGCTACACCTTC.

This clone appeared once. The chain carries TRBV15 and TRBJ2-5; TRBD2 matches 10 bases. Germline V gene data show CDR1 as LNHNV and CDR2 as YYDKDF (reference sequence). Unmatched junction bases numbered 10, after V lost 4 bases and J lost 8 bases. The CDR3 length is 15 residues. CDR3 loop: CATSTRSGGYKTQYF. The CDR3 DNA sequence: TGTGCCACCAGCACTCGTAGCGGGGGGTATAAAACCCAGTACTTC. The variable domain in full, completed from reference TRBV15 and TRBJ2-5, reads DAMVIQNPRYQVTQFGKPVTLSCSQTLNHNVMYWYQQKSSQAPKLLFHYYDKDFNNEADTPDNFQSRRPNTSFCFLDIRSPGLGDTAMYLCATSTRSGGYKTQYFGPGTRLLVL.

V gene TRBV4-2 combines with J gene TRBJ2-1, with TRBD1 identical over 8 bases. The V segment lost 0 bases and the J segment 4 bases; nucleotides outside the gene matches: 5. CDR1 and CDR2 (germline): LGHNA, YNFKEQ. The CDR3 sequence is 16 residues long. The CDR3 protein is CASSQDVQGDYNEQFF. The CDR3 coding sequence is TGTGCCAGCAGCCAAGATGTACAGGGGGATTACAATGAGCAGTTCTTC.

Written as DNA, the CDR3 is TGTGCCAGCAGTTCCCAACGAACTACAGGTAACACTGAAGCTTTCTTT. This translates into CASSSQRTTGNTEAFF. The J gene is TRBJ1-1, the V gene TRBV6-6; D is perhaps TRBD1 (5 bases). Trimming left V 4 bases short and J 2 bases short, with 17 bases between. From germline, CDR1 is MNHNY and CDR2 SVGAGI (reference sequence). The CDR3 is 16 amino acids.

The J gene is TRBJ2-7, the V gene TRBV28; D is uncertain. V shed 7 bases and J shed 5 bases, with 15 bases lying between them. The CDR3 runs to 13 residues. Germline lookup yields CDR1 MDHEN and CDR2 SYDVKM. The CDR3 region is CASTDTALHEQYF. CDR3 sequence (DNA): TGTGCCAGCACCGACACCGCCTTGCACGAGCAGTACTTC.

This clone has a single count. The gene calls are TRBV20-1 and TRBJ1-3; TRBD1 matches 9 bases. CDR1 DFQATT and CDR2 SNEGSKA come from the germline V gene (reference sequence). The CDR3 has 15 residues. The V segment lost 3 bases and the J segment 7 bases; nucleotides outside the gene matches: 10. The DNA for the CDR3 is TGCAGTGCTAGTATTGGGACAGGGTTATCTAACACCATATATTTT. Protein sequence: CSASIGTGLSNTIYF.

The chain uses TRBV11-1 and TRBJ2-3; 8 positions match TRBD2. This CDR3 comprises 16 residues. The junction had 11 bases not matched to a gene; V was cut back by 5 bases and J by 4 bases. Germline-derived CDR1 and CDR2 are SGHAT and FQDESV (reference sequence). In nucleotides, the CDR3 is TGTGCCAGCAGCCCCCAGGGTCGGGGGGGCGCAGATACGCAGTATTTT. Translation: CASSPQGRGGADTQYF. The full variable domain, with the rest looked up from reference TRBV11-1 and TRBJ2-3, is EAEVAQSPRYKITEKSQAVAFWCDPISGHATLYWYRQILGQGPELLVQFQDESVVDDSQLPKDRFSAERLKGVDSTLKIQPAELGDSAMYLCASSPQGRGGADTQYFGPGTRLTVL.

This sequence joins TRBV5-1 and TRBJ2-3; 8 nucleotides align to TRBD1. The CDR3 spans 14 residues. Germline trimming cut 6 bases from V and 6 bases from J; bases unmatched to any gene: 9. Germline values: CDR1 SGHRS, CDR2 YFSETQ. The CDR3, as DNA: TGCGCCAGCACGTTGGACAGGGCACGTGATACGCAGTATTTT. This translates into CASTLDRARDTQYF.

V and J are TRBV6-5 and TRBJ2-7; TRBD2 agrees at 8 bases. The ends lost 6 bases at V and 3 bases at J; junction bases unmatched: 10. Germline lookup yields CDR1 MNHEY and CDR2 SVGAGI. The CDR3 covers 15 residues. This CDR3 reads CASSSTGGAVYEQYF. In DNA, the CDR3 is TGTGCCAGCAGCTCAACCGGGGGGGCTGTCTACGAGCAGTACTTC.

The chain combines TRBV27 with TRBJ1-2; 12 bases agree with TRBD1. CDR1 is MNHEY, CDR2 SMNVEV, per germline (reference sequence). The CDR3 length is 15 residues. Trimming at V came to 4 bases and at J to 4 bases, leaving 4 bases not matched to a gene. The DNA of the CDR3 is TGTGCCAGCAGTTCTGGGACAGGGGGCCGCTATGGCTACACCTTC. This gives the protein CASSSGTGGRYGYTF.

The chain couples TRBV7-3 to TRBJ2-7; D gene ambiguous. This CDR3 has 14 residues. Germline CDR1 and CDR2: SGHTA and FQGTGA. Trimming left V 0 bases short and J 5 bases short, with 11 bases between. CDR3 DNA: TGTGCCAGCAGCTTAACCGCGGTAGCCCACGAGCAGTACTTC. Its protein is CASSLTAVAHEQYF.

The chain uses TRBV7-9 and TRBJ1-2; 7 nucleotides line up with TRBD1. This CDR3 has 16 amino acids. After removal of 2 bases from V and 2 bases from J, the junction contained 8 bases not matched to a gene. The germline gives CDR1 SEHNR, CDR2 FQNEAQ (reference sequence). The CDR3 loop reads CASSLPAPGQNYGYTF. For the CDR3, the DNA is TGTGCCAGCAGCTTACCCGCGCCGGGACAGAACTATGGCTACACCTTC.

The chain combines TRBV7-2 with TRBJ2-6, with unresolved D. CDR1 and CDR2 from the germline V gene are SGHTA and FQGNSA. The V gene lost 5 bases and the J gene lost 0 bases, with 8 bases spanning the gap. This CDR3 has 15 amino acids. CDR3 sequence (DNA): TGTGCCAGCAGCGCCGACTCCTCTGGGGCCAACGTCCTGACTTTC. Encoded protein: CASSADSSGANVLTF.

The sample holds one count of this clone. The chain combines TRBV6-5 with TRBJ1-5; TRBD1 is a possible D gene (5 bases). The CDR3 contains 14 residues. Germline V lookup: CDR1 MNHEY, CDR2 SVGAGI. V lost 2 bases and J lost 3, with 8 bases in between. The CDR3 DNA reads as TGTGCCAGCAGTTACGCAGGGTACAATCAGCCCCAGCATTTT. Amino acid sequence: CASSYAGYNQPQHF.

The chain combines TRBV7-9 with TRBJ2-5; D may be TRBD1 (6 bases). CDR1 SEHNR and CDR2 FQNEAQ come from the germline V gene (reference sequence). With 2 bases removed from V and 4 bases from J, the gap between germline ends came to 14 bases. The CDR3 sequence is 15 residues long. CDR3 coding DNA: TGTGCCAGCAGCTTACCCGCACAGGGCGGAGAGACCCAGTACTTC. Its protein is CASSLPAQGGETQYF.